The 6 T cell receptor beta chains below all came from one sample that was sequenced in a study of beta chain features in type 1 diabetes. cDNA synthesis used the whole RNA isolate, giving expressed TCRB sequences. Using immunoSEQ multiplex PCR, the repertoire was profiled, and TCRdb retains in-frame clones only, with some absent. The sample lists 680,000 or so clones; 10% to 15% were seen once. The antigens these receptors bind are not known. The study, taken as a whole, reports: Type 1 diabetes patients showed a moderate but significant shortening of TCRB CDR3s in all four CD4+ subsets.

Sequencing was performed on naive CD4+ T cells from blood. The receptors originated from a man between 18 and 29 years old with type 1 diabetes.

This clone showed up just a few times. The rearrangement uses TRBV29-1 and TRBJ1-1; possible D gene TRBD1, 5 bases. CDR1 is SQVTM, CDR2 ANQGSEA, per germline. The CDR3 loop spans 15 amino acids. Trimming left V 1 base short and J 8 bases short, with 20 bases between. CDR3 loop: CSVEALGAGRKEAFF. The CDR3 nucleotides read TGCAGCGTTGAAGCCCTAGGAGCAGGGAGGAAGGAAGCTTTCTTT.

V and J are TRBV6-1 and TRBJ2-1; weak D call: TRBD1 (6 bases). The CDR3 extends over 14 amino acids. V lost 2 bases and J 2 bases, leaving 7 bases between the germline ends. Germline values: CDR1 MNHNS, CDR2 SASEGT. The CDR3 loop reads CASSEHRAYNEQFF. CDR3 coding DNA: TGTGCCAGCAGTGAACACAGGGCCTACAATGAGCAGTTCTTC.

There are a few counts of this clone. The V gene is TRBV7-9, the J gene TRBJ1-2; the D is unclear. From germline, CDR1 is SEHNR and CDR2 FQNEAQ (reference sequence). With 2 bases removed from V and 4 bases from J, the gap between germline ends came to 5 bases. The CDR3 covers 12 residues. This CDR3 is CASSLRLYGYTF. As DNA, the CDR3 is TGTGCCAGCAGCTTACGCCTCTATGGCTACACCTTC.

This clone has a handful of counts. The J gene is TRBJ2-3, the V gene TRBV2; D remains ambiguous. The V gene lost 7 bases and the J gene lost 4 bases, with 9 bases spanning the gap. Germline V CDR1 and CDR2: SNHLY, FYNNEI. CDR3 length: 12 amino acids. In DNA, the CDR3 is TGTGCCAGCAACTCAGAGTCAGATACGCAGTATTTT. Translating it yields CASNSESDTQYF.

The V call is TRBV10-3, the J call TRBJ1-2, with D perhaps matching TRBD1 (6 bases). Per the germline V gene, CDR1 is ENHRY and CDR2 is SYGVKD. The CDR3 extends over 13 amino acids. V was cut by 3 bases and J by 8 bases, with 13 bases left in between. The CDR3 bases are TGTGCCATCAGTGATGGAGGGGGGAGCGGCTACACCTTC. This translates into CAISDGGGSGYTF.

The chain links TRBV13 to TRBJ2-4; 10 nucleotides match TRBD1. The V gene end was trimmed by 5 bases and the J gene end by 8 bases; junction bases not matched to a gene: 15. The CDR3 is made up of 17 amino acids. The V gene's germline CDR1 is PRHDT and CDR2 FYEKMQ (reference sequence). The CDR3 protein is CASSGTLDRGRKDIQYF. The CDR3 coding sequence is TGTGCCAGCAGCGGCACTTTGGACAGGGGGAGGAAGGACATTCAGTACTTC.